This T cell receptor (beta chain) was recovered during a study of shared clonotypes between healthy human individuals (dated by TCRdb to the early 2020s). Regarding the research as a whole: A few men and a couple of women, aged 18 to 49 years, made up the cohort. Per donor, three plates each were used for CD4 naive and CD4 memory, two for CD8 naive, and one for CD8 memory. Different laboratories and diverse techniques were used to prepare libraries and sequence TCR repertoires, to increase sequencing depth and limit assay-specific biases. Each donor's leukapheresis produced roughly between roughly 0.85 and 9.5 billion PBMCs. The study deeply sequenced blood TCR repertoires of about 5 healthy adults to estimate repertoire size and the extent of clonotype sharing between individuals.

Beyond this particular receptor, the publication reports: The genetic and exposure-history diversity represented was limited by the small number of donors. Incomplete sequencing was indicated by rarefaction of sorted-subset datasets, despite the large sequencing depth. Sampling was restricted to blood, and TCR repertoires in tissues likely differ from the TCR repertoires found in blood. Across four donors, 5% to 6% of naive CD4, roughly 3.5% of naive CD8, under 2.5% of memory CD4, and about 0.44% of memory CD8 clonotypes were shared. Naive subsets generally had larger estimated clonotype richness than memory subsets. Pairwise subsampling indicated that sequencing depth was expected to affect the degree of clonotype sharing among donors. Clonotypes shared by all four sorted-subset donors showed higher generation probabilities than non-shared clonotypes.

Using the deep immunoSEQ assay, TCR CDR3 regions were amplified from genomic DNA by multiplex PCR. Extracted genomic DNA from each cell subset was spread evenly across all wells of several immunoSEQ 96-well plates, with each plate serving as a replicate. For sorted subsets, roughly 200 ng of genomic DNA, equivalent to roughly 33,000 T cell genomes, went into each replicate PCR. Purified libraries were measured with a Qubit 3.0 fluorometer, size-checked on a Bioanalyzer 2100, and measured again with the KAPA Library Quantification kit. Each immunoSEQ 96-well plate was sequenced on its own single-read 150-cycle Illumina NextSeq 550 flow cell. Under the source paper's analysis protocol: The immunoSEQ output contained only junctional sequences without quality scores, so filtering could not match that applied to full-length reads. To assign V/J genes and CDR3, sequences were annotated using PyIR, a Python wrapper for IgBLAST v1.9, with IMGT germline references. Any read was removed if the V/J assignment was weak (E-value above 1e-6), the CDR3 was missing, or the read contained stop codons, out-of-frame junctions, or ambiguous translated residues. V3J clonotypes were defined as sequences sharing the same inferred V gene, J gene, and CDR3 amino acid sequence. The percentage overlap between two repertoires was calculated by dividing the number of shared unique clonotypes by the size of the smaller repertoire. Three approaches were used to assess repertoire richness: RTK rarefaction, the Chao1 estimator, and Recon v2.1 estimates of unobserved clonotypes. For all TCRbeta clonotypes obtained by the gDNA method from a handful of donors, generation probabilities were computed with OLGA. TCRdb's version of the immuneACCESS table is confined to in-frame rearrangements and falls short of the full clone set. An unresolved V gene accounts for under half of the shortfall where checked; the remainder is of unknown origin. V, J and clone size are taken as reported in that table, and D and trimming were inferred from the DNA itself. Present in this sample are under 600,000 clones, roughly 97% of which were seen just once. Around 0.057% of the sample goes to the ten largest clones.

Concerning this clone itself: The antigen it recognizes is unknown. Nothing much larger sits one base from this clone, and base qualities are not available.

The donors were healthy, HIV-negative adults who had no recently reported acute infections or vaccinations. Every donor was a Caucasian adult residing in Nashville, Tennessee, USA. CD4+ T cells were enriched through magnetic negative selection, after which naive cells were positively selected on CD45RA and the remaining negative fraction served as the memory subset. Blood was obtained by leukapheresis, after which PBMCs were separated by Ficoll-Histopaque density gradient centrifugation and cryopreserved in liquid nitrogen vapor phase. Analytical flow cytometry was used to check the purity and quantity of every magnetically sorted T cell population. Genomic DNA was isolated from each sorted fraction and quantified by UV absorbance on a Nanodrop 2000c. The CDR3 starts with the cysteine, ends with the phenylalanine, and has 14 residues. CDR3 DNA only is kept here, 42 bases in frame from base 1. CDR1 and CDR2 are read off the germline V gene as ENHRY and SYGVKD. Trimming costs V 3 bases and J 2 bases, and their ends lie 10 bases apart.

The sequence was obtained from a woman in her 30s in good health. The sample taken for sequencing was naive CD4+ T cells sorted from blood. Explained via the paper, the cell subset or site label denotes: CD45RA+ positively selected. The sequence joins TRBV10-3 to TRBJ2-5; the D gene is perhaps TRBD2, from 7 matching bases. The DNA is TGTGCCATCAGTGAACGGGGGGCGCAAGAGACCCAGTACTTC. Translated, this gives CAISERGAQETQYF.